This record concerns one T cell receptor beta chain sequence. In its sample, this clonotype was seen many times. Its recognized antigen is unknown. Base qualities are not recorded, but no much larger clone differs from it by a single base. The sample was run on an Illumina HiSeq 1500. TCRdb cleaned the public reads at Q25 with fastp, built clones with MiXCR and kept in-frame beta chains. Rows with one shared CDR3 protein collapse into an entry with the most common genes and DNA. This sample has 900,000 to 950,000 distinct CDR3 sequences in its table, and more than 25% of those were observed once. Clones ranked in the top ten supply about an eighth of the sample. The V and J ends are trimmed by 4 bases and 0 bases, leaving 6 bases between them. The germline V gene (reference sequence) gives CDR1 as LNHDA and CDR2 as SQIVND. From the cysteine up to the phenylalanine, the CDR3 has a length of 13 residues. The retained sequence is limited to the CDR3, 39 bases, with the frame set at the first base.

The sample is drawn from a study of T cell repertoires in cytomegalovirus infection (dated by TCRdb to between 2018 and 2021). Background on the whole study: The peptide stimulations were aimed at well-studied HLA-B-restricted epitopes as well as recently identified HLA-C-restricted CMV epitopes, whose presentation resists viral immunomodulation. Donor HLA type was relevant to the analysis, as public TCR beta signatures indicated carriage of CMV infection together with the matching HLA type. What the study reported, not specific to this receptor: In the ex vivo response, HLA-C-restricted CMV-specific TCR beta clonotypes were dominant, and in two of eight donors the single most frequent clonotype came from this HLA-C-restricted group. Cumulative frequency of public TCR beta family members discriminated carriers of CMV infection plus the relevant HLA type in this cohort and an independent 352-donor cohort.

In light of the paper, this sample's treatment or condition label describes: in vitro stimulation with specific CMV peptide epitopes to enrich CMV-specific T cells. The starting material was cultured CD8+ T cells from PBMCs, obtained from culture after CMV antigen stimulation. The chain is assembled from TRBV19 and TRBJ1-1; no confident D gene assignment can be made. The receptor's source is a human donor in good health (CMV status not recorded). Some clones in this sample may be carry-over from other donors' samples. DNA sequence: TGTGCCAGTAGTACCGGTATGAACACTGAAGCTTTCTTT. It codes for CASSTGMNTEAFF.